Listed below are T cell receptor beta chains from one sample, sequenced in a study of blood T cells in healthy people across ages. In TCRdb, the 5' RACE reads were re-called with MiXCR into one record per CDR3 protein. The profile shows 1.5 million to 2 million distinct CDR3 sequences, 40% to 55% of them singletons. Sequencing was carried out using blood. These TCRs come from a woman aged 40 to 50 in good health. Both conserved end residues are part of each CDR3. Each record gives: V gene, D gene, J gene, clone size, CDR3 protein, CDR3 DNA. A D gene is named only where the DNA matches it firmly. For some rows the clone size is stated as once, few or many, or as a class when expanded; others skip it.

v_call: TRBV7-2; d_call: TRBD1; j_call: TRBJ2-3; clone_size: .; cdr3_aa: CASSEGQSITDTQYF; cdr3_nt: TGTGCCAGCAGTGAGGGACAGAGCATCACAGATACGCAGTATTTT
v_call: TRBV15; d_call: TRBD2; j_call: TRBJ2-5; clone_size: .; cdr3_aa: CATSRDIASGGPQYF; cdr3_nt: TGTGCCACCAGCAGAGATATCGCTAGCGGGGGGCCCCAGTACTTC
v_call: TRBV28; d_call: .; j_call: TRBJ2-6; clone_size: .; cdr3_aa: CASSWALRSGANVLTF; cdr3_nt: TGTGCCAGCAGTTGGGCATTACGCTCTGGGGCCAACGTCCTGACTTTC
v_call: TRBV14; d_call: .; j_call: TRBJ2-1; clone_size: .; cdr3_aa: CASSRIGWNEQFF; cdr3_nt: TGTGCCAGCAGCCGGATAGGGTGGAATGAGCAGTTCTTC
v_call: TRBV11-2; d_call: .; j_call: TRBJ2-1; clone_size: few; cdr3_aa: CASRPTTPEQFF; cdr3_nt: TGTGCCAGCAGACCGACTACCCCAGAGCAGTTCTTC
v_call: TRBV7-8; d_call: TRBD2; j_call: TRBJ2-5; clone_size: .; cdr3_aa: CASSLIGLAGEGVQQETQYF; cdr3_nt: TGTGCCAGCAGCTTAATAGGGCTAGCGGGGGAGGGGGTACAACAAGAGACCCAGTACTTC
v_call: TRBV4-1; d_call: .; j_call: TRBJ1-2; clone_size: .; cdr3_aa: CASSQGEGGPLNGYTF; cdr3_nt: TGCGCCAGCAGCCAAGGGGAGGGGGGACCCCTGAATGGCTACACCTTC
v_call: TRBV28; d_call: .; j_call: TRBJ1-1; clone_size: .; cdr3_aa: CASNLDSTEAFF; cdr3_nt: TGTGCCAGCAACCTTGACAGTACTGAAGCTTTCTTT
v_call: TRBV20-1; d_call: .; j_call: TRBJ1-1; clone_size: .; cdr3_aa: CSASPSLNTEAFF; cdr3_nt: TGCAGTGCTAGTCCCAGCCTGAACACTGAAGCTTTCTTT
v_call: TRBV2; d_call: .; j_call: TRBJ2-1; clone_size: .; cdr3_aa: CASAWDFSYNEQFF; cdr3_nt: TGTGCCAGCGCCTGGGACTTCTCCTACAATGAGCAGTTCTTC
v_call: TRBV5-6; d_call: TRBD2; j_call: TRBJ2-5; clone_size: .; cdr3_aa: CASSWGVGLAIQETQYF; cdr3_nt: TGTGCCAGCAGCTGGGGTGTGGGACTAGCTATCCAAGAGACCCAGTACTTC
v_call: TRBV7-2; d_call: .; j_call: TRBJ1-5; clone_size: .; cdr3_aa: CASSREVDQPQHF; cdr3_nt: TGTGCCAGCAGCCGAGAAGTAGATCAGCCCCAGCATTTT
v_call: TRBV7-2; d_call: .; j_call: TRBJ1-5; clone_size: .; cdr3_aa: CASSPTGTGQPQHF; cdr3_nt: TGTGCCAGCAGCCCGACCGGGACCGGGCAGCCCCAGCATTTT
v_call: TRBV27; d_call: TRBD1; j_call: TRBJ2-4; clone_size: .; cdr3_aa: CASSAGGYAKNIQYF; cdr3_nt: TGTGCCAGCAGTGCAGGGGGCTACGCCAAAAACATTCAGTACTTC
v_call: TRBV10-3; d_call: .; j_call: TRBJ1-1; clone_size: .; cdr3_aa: CAISERQKNTEAFF; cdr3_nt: TGTGCCATCAGTGAGAGACAGAAGAACACTGAAGCTTTCTTT
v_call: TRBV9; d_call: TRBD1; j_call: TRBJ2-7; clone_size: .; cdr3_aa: CVSSIGQGRYNEQYF; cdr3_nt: TGTGTCAGCAGTATTGGACAGGGACGGTACAATGAGCAGTACTTC
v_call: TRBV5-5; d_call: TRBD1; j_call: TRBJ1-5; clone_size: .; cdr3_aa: CASSLHRGYDQPQHF; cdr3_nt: TGTGCCAGCAGCTTGCACAGGGGATACGACCAGCCCCAGCATTTT